This is a list of T cell receptor beta chains from one sample in a study of monozygotic twins with inflammatory bowel disease. TCRdb reprocessed the 5' RACE reads and stores each CDR3 protein as one record, lacking DNA. This listing includes around 220,000 distinct CDR3 sequences. What was sequenced was blood. These receptors were collected from a human donor with ulcerative colitis or Crohn's disease, or a healthy co-twin of an affected twin (not recorded which). The CDR3 runs from the conserved cysteine through the conserved F or W.

TRBJ2-1 | TRBV20-1 | CSAGGYSPYNEQFF
TRBJ1-2 | TRBV12-3/TRBV12-4 | CTSSQPGQANYGYTF
TRBJ1-3 | TRBV7-8 | CASSRFRRSSGNTIYF
TRBJ2-2 | TRBV5-1 | CASSLLVTGDITGELFF
TRBJ1-4 | TRBV12-3/TRBV12-4 | CASSLYQEGLEKLFF
TRBJ2-7 | TRBV7-9 | CASSLWGEQYF
TRBJ2-7 | TRBV2 | CAFGPHSYEQYF
TRBJ2-7 | TRBV29-1 | CSVEGEGAAYEQYF
TRBJ1-2 | TRBV18 | CASSPHPGNYGYTF
TRBJ2-7 | TRBV11-2 | CASSLTGREQYF
TRBJ1-5 | TRBV6-2/TRBV6-3 | CASSRESNQPQHF
TRBJ1-6 | TRBV10-3 | CAISVTENNSPLHF
TRBJ1-6 | TRBV5-1 | CASSLDFRGGSPLHF
TRBJ2-5 | TRBV7-2 | CASASGTRETQYF
TRBJ1-4 | TRBV15 | CATSLKQGANEKLFF
TRBJ2-5 | TRBV6-5 | CVSSYSKWGGETQYF
TRBJ2-1 | TRBV11-1 | CASSLERVAGGKSYNEQFF
TRBJ1-6 | TRBV12-3/TRBV12-4 | CASSTGTAVGSPLHF
TRBJ2-7 | TRBV28 | CASAGGLEQYF
TRBJ2-1 | TRBV7-2 | CASSLWETLEFF
TRBJ1-5 | TRBV7-2 | CASSLDAQGHQPQHF
TRBJ2-3 | TRBV20-1 | CSASLFPRDTQYF
TRBJ2-5 | TRBV12-3/TRBV12-4 | CASSTVEGTETQYF
TRBJ2-1 | TRBV7-2 | CASSPPSYNEQFF
TRBJ2-3 | TRBV27 | CASTLRGEADTQYF
TRBJ2-3 | TRBV20-1 | CSAASTSSTDTQYF
TRBJ2-6 | TRBV5-1 | CASSLGGRGANVLTF
TRBJ1-2 | TRBV29-1 | CSVDPQGDYGYTF
TRBJ2-1 | TRBV11-2 | CASSSRNLSGASYNEQFF
TRBJ2-5 | TRBV5-5 | CASRGQAQETQYF
TRBJ2-2 | TRBV9 | CASSPGLADGNTGELFF
TRBJ2-5 | TRBV7-7 | CASSLNLVETQYF
TRBJ1-4 | TRBV4-1 | CASSQAGQGREKLFF
TRBJ2-7 | TRBV19 | CASSKETDAYEQYF
TRBJ2-7 | TRBV4-1 | CASSPTVQGHEQYF
TRBJ2-5 | TRBV7-3 | CASSLGGSGETQYF
TRBJ1-6 | TRBV4-3 | CASSQDIGASSYNSPLHF
TRBJ2-3 | TRBV29-1 | CSVGGLAGVDTQYF
TRBJ1-5 | TRBV12-3/TRBV12-4 | CASSSGRGWPQHF
TRBJ1-1 | TRBV15 | CATSTLSFNTEAFF
TRBJ2-2 | TRBV12-3/TRBV12-4 | CASSFGDGAGELFF
TRBJ2-7 | TRBV5-1 | CASSLTGDAIYEQYF